This T cell receptor beta chain was recovered during a study of blood T cells in healthy people across ages. It was with a sample-barcoded 5' primer and a J-beta primer mix that a second PCR of roughly 7 to 11 cycles was run. TCRdb reprocessed the 5' RACE reads with MiXCR, giving one entry per CDR3 protein. This table holds approximately 830,000 distinct CDR3 sequences, 55% to 65% found once. The CDR3 length is 12 residues. Trimming pared 5 bases from V and 11 bases from J, leaving 10 bases between. The chain joins TRBV12-3 or TRBV12-4 to TRBJ1-6; D remains unclear. The sequencing sample was made of blood. This TCR derives from a young man in good health. As DNA, the CDR3 is TGTGCCAGCAGTAAAGCCCTGGCACCCCTCCACTTT. This codes for CASSKALAPLHF.